The clone carrying this T cell receptor beta chain was seen once. Its matching antigen is unknown. V was pared by 8 bases and J by 3 bases, with 10 bases between. The CDR3 loop spans 13 amino acids. Produced via immunoSEQ multiplex PCR; TCRdb's table is partial and in-frame only. The profile shows approximately 120,000 clones, 70% to 90% of them singletons. The sample comes from a study of T cell responses to AZD1222 COVID-19 vaccine. Study outcomes and limitations: Clonal diversity was possibly underestimated; the donors were predominantly white British and more often female. Reportedly, close to half of spike-specific TCRs are directed against unmutated variant regions. Spike was spanned by vaccine-associated CD4 TCRs, which were dominant at 160-218 and 743-854. Only a handful of AZD1222 recipients tested seropositive at baseline.

The sequence was collected from an adult in good health. V usage is TRBV12-3 or TRBV12-4 and J usage is TRBJ2-2, with a weak D call TRBD1 (5 bases). Sample: peripheral blood, taken on day 0 of AZD1222 vaccination. The CDR3 DNA follows: TGTGCCAGCTCAGTCAGGGACACCGGGGAGCTGTTTTTT. Translated, it gives CASSVRDTGELFF.